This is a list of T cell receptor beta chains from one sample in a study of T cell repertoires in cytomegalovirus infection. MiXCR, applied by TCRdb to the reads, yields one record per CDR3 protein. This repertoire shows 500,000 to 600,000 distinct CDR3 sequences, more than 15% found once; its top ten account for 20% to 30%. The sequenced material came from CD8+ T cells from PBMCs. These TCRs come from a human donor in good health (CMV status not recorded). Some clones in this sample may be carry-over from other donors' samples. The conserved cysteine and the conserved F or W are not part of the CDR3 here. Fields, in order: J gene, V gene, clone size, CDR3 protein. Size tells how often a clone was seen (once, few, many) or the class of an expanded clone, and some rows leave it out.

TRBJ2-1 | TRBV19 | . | ASSILTDPRRDEQF
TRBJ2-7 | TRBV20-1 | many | SARPDTNYEQY
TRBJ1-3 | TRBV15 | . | ATSPGTASSGNTIY
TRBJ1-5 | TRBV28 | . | ASSSWAGGTANQPQH
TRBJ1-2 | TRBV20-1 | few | SAREGGDYGYT
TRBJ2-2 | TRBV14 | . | ASRPNSRTYTGELF
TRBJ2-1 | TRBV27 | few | ASTRSGRAVNEQF
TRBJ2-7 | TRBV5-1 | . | ASSLARRDEQY
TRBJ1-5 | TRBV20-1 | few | SAREGQGWNQPQH
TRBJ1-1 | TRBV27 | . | ASSRPGEPEAF
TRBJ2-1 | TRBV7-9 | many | ASSLGLAGGPFSYNEQF
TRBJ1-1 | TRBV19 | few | ASISRTHAGTEAF
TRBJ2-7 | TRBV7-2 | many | ASSLPRTVASSYEQY
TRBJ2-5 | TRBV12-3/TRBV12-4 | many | ASSSGFASGETQY
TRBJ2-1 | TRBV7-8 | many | ASSLVLAGSDEQF
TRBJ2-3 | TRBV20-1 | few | SAEPRGGPTDTQY
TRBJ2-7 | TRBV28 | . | TSSLLRGYEQY
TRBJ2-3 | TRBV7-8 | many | ASSLDQGRIDTQY
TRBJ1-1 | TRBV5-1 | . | ASSGTGETEAF
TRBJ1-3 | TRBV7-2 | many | ASSLIVFGGTGNTIY
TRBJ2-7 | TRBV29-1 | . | SVESPGGEYEQY
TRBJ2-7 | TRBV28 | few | ASSMTSGAYEQY
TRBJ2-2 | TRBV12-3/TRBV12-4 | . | ASGTGAGELF
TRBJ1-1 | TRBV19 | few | ASSWAGNTEAF
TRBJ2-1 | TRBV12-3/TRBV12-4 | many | ATRDYNEQF
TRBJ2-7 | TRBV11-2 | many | ASSLVGGGYVYEQY
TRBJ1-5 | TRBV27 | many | ASSPRDRGTGGNQPQH
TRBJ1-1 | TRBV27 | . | ASSPLGVTEAF
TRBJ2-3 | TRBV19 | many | ASSIVRGLTSTDTQY
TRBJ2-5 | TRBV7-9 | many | ASSLRAQETQY